This is a list of T cell receptor beta chains from one sample in a study of human T cells and chemical hapten exposure. TCRdb re-called the RACE reads with MiXCR, one entry per CDR3 protein. The data hold 300,000 to 450,000 distinct CDR3 sequences, with about 5% observed a single time. Sample: whole blood, taken in connection with sensitization to the hapten diphenylcyclopropenone (DPC). All receptors derive from a woman aged 18-29 years with alopecia areata. Some clones in this sample may be carry-over from other donors' samples. The conserved cysteine and the conserved F or W are not part of the CDR3 here. D genes are given only for firm matches.

j_call d_call v_call cdr3_aa
TRBJ2-7 - TRBV11-3 ASSLNRASYEQY
TRBJ2-5 - TRBV24-1 ATSEGTLQETQY
TRBJ2-7 TRBD1 TRBV4-1 ASSQDLGRATGGGQY
TRBJ1-1 TRBD1 TRBV2 ASNWDRGDTEAF
TRBJ2-7 TRBD2 TRBV27 ASSLGFWRGGPYEQY
TRBJ1-1 - TRBV7-9 ASTDGRTEAF
TRBJ2-1 - TRBV10-3 AISESVGNEQF
TRBJ2-5 TRBD1 TRBV3-1 ASSIRGRRETQY
TRBJ1-6 TRBD1 TRBV18 ASSPAGQVFYSPLH
TRBJ2-6 - TRBV12-3/TRBV12-4 ASRAGARPGANVLT
TRBJ2-1 - TRBV10-3 AISGVDRDYNEQF
TRBJ2-1 - TRBV27 ASSFGGRNEQF
TRBJ1-1 TRBD1 TRBV27 ASSLSQLRQGGTEAF
TRBJ2-7 - TRBV5-5 ASSHDRHYTYEQY
TRBJ2-1 - TRBV10-3 AISQSLTGPSLQF
TRBJ1-1 - TRBV12-3/TRBV12-4 ASSLQRSSNTEAF
TRBJ1-1 - TRBV3-1 ASSQDFSGRRLDTEAF
TRBJ2-3 - TRBV5-1 ASSLGQFTDTQY
TRBJ2-3 - TRBV7-9 ASSLDPRGTDTQY
TRBJ2-1 - TRBV12-3/TRBV12-4 ASSLFMAGTINEQF
TRBJ1-2 TRBD1 TRBV5-5 ASSILQGTFGYT
TRBJ2-3 TRBD2 TRBV9 ASSLTSGGFDTQY
TRBJ1-6 - TRBV12-3/TRBV12-4 ASSLGDNYSPLH
TRBJ2-6 - TRBV9 ASSVGSGANVLT
TRBJ2-2 - TRBV12-3/TRBV12-4 ATGRTTGELF
TRBJ2-2 TRBD1 TRBV6-6 ASSYPTGGNTGELF
TRBJ2-7 TRBD2 TRBV18 ASSPQTSGGGEQY
TRBJ1-4 - TRBV20-1 SARVSENEKLF
TRBJ1-2 TRBD1 TRBV11-2 ASNRLRQGATGYT